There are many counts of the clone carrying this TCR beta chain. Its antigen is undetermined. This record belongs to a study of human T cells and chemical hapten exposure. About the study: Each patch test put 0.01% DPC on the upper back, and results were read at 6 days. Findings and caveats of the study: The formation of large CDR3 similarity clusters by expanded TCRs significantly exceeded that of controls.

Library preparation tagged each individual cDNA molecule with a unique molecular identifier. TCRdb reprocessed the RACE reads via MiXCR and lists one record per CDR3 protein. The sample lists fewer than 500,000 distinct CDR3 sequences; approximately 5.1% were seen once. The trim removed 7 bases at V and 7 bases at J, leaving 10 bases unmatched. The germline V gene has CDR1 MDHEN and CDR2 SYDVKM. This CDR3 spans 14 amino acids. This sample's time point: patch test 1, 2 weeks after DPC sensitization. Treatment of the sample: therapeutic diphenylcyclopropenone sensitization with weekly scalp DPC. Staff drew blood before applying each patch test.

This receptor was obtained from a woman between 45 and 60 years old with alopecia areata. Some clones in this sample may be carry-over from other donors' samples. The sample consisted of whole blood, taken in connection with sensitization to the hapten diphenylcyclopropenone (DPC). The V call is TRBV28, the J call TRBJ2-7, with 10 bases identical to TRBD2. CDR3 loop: CASTPSGTSDEQYF. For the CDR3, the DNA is TGTGCCAGCACCCCCTCGGGGACTAGCGATGAGCAGTACTTC.